This T cell receptor (beta chain) was identified during a study of a mutant IDH1 vaccine in newly diagnosed glioma. Study at large: Weeks 1, 3, 5, 7, 11, 15, 19 and 23 were when patients received their eight vaccinations. Vaccines began 4-6 weeks after radiotherapy alone, or with temozolomide cycles. Patients had received radiotherapy, temozolomide, or both previously, most receiving both.

The CDR3 covers 15 residues. Germline CDR1 SNHLY, CDR2 FYNNEI. The V end was cut by 1 base, the J end by 3 bases, with 12 bases between. Generated by immunoSEQ multiplex PCR, the TCRdb table keeps only in-frame clones and is missing some. The table shows 35,000 to 40,000 clones, with about four fifths occurring only once. Comment on this clone: Its antigen is as yet unknown.

Time point: week 23, last vaccination. What each vaccine dose contained was 300 ug of mutant IDH1 20-mer peptide, accompanied by topical imiquimod. The donor cohort comprised cases of new WHO grade 3 or 4 IDH1-mutant, ATRX-lost astrocytoma. The chain links TRBV2 to TRBJ1-2; D is possibly TRBD1 (6 bases). The TCR sequence derives from a man aged 35-49 years with glioma. Here the sequenced sample was PBMCs, taken from a glioma patient whose treatment included an IDH1 peptide vaccine. The DNA for the CDR3 is TGTGCCAGCAGTGAAGGGCAGGGGCTATACTATGGCTACACCTTC. Translation gives CASSEGQGLYYGYTF.